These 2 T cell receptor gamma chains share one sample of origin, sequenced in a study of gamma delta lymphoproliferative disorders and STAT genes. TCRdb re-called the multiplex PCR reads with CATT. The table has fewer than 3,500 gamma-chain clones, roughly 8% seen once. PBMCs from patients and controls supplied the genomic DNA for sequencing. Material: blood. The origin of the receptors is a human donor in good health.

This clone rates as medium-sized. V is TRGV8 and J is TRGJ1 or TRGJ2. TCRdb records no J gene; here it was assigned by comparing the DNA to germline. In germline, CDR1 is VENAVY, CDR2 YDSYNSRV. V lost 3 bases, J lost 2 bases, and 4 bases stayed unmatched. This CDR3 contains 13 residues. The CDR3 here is CATWDLDYYKKLF. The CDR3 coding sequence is TGTGCCACCTGGGATCTGGATTATTATAAGAAACTCTTT.

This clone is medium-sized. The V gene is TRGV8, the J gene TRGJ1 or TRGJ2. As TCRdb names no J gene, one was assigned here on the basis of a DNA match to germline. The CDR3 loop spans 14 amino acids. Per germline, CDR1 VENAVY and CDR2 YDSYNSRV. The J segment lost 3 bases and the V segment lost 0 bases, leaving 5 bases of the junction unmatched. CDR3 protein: CATWDRFSYYKKLF. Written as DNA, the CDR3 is TGTGCCACCTGGGATAGGTTCAGTTATTATAAGAAACTCTTT.